A single T cell receptor (beta chain) is shown here with its context. The data are from a study of blood T cell repertoires in COVID-19. Study-wide background: T cells, B-cell-depleted T cells, or PBMCs provided the cDNA or gDNA that served as material.

Measured with immunoSEQ multiplex PCR; TCRdb has only the in-frame clones, and not every one. The sample gives roughly 73,000 clones, roughly 87% of which show up once; approximately 30% is in the top ten. With 4 bases clipped from V and 11 bases from J, the junction kept 4 bases outside the gene matches. Germline V lookup: CDR1 ENHRY, CDR2 SYGVKD. This CDR3 is 12 amino acids long. The chain couples TRBV10-3 to TRBJ1-1, with 10 bases aligning to TRBD1. The sequence derives from an elderly woman with active or convalescent COVID-19. Sequences were obtained from peripheral blood. The CDR3 coding sequence is TGTGCCATCAGTGGGGGACAGGGGTTGGCTTTCTTT. Translating it yields CAISGGQGLAFF.